This T cell receptor (beta chain) was found in a study of STAT3 mutations in large granular lymphocyte leukemia. Findings of the study overall: In T-cell large granular lymphocyte leukemia, about half of patients showed multiple immunodominant subclonotypes. After therapy, 6 of 18 patients switched clonotypes, all new clones STAT3 wild type.

This clone was recorded a few times. Antigen: not known. Using immunoSEQ multiplex PCR, the repertoire was profiled, and TCRdb retains in-frame clones only, with some absent. This sample has some 1,800 clones, with just under 60% found just once. The V end lost 6 bases, the J end lost 5 bases, and 14 bases lay between the germline ends. Germline values: CDR1 MNHEY, CDR2 SVGAGI. The CDR3 sequence is 13 residues long. Material: peripheral blood mononuclear cells. The gene calls are TRBV6-5 and TRBJ2-7; the D gene is possibly TRBD2 (6 bases). The clonotype was recovered from a woman between 65 and 79 years old with T-cell large granular lymphocyte leukemia. Some clones in this sample may be carry-over from other donors' samples. The CDR3, as DNA: TGTGCCAGCAGGATTTCTCGGGGGAACGAGCAGTACTTC. Translated: CASRISRGNEQYF.